One TCR beta chain is described in this entry. Its cognate antigen is unknown. The PCR made use of 60 Vbeta and 13 Jbeta primers. Clones were sequenced by immunoSEQ multiplex PCR, and TCRdb holds only the in-frame ones, with some missing. Among approximately 200,000 clones listed, 60% to 85% were seen once. Per the germline V gene, CDR1 is SGHRS and CDR2 is YFSETQ. This CDR3 has 12 residues. V lost 0 bases, J lost 5 bases, and 2 bases lay in between. This record belongs to a study of cytomegalovirus exposure and HLA in healthy donors. Study context: From HLA-typed donors, an early data release held 70 million to 100 million unique TCRs. General observations from the study: Common viral pathogens seemed to be connected with several of the most significant clusters, according to a later analysis. The later analysis indicated that the majority of CMV-associated TCR beta chains appeared HLA-restricted. It was reported that the classifier diagnosed cytomegalovirus status with high specificity and sensitivity in both the original and validation cohorts.

This receptor was identified in a man aged 35 to 55 in good health and CMV-seronegative. Sequencing was carried out using PBMCs. The genes are TRBV5-1 and TRBJ2-2; D is unclear. CDR3 sequence: CASSLATGELFF. CDR3 nucleotide sequence: TGCGCCAGCAGCTTGGCAACCGGGGAGCTGTTTTTT.